One sample yielded the 3 T cell receptor beta chains listed below, sequenced in a study of shared clonotypes between healthy human individuals. TCRdb's table, derived via immunoSEQ multiplex PCR, lists solely in-frame clones and lacks some. Altogether roughly 2.1 million clones are present, under 95% being singletons, with the ten largest covering more than 1.5%. The naive CD8 fraction comprised CD45RO-negative cells positively selected for CCR7 and excluded terminally differentiated effector memory CD45RA+ cells. The source material was naive CD8+ T cells from PBMCs. The origin of the receptors is a man aged 18 to 35 in good health. Some clones in this sample may be carry-over from other donors' samples.

This clone was seen just once. The genes are TRBV2 and TRBJ2-7; the match to TRBD2 covers 7 bases. Germline loops: CDR1 SNHLY, CDR2 FYNNEI. The CDR3 has 14 amino acids. V lost 7 bases, J lost 2 bases, and 8 bases stayed unmatched. CDR3 sequence reads: CASMKAGETYEQYF. DNA of the CDR3: TGTGCCAGCATGAAGGCGGGAGAAACCTACGAGCAGTACTTC.

The rearrangement uses TRBV5-4 and TRBJ1-1; D is uncertain. Trimming stripped 10 bases from V and 1 base from J, with 14 bases between. This CDR3 comprises 13 residues. Germline CDR1 and CDR2: SGHNT and YYREEE (reference sequence). The CDR3 spells CASTRDANTEAFF. The CDR3 DNA is TGTGCCTCAACTAGGGATGCGAACACTGAAGCTTTCTTT.

About this clone: The same CDR3 arises from other DNA sequences in this sample as well. The chain is built from TRBV9 and TRBJ1-1, with D possibly matching TRBD1 (6 bases). V lost 0 bases and J lost 4, with 10 bases in between. From germline, CDR1 is SGDLS and CDR2 YYNGEE. This CDR3 has 14 amino acids. The chain's CDR3 is CASSVVGAGTEAFF. In DNA form, the CDR3 reads TGTGCCAGCAGCGTAGTGGGGGCTGGCACTGAAGCTTTCTTT.